Following are 16 T cell receptor beta chains from one sample sequenced in a study of blood T cell repertoires in COVID-19. Measured with immunoSEQ multiplex PCR; TCRdb has only the in-frame clones, and not every one. This table holds approximately 75,000 clones, around 85% found once. The material sequenced was peripheral blood. The source of these receptors is a man at least 80 years old with acute or convalescent COVID-19.

The V gene is TRBV6-6, the J gene TRBJ2-7, with D possibly being TRBD2 (6 bases). The CDR3 consists of 16 residues. V was cut by 5 bases and J by 3 bases, with 20 bases left in between. Germline V gene sequence: CDR1 MNHNY, CDR2 SVGAGI (reference sequence). Here the CDR3 reads CASSRPGGGTVYEQYF. DNA of the CDR3: TGTGCCAGCAGTCGGCCAGGTGGTGGGACTGTCTACGAGCAGTACTTC.

CDR3 sequence: CASSILGAGPDEQYF. In DNA form, the CDR3 reads TGTGCCAGTAGTATATTAGGGGCAGGGCCGGACGAGCAGTACTTC. The rearrangement links TRBV19 to TRBJ2-7; maybe TRBD1 (5 bases). CDR1 is LNHDA and CDR2 is SQIVND in the germline V gene (reference sequence). This CDR3 has 15 residues. The ends were cut back, 2 bases at V and 5 bases at J, with 16 bases in the middle.

The chain employs TRBV19 and TRBJ2-7, with 9 nucleotides matching TRBD1. Trimming at V came to 4 bases and at J to 3 bases, leaving 10 bases not matched to a gene. The germline V gene has CDR1 LNHDA and CDR2 SQIVND (reference sequence). The CDR3 is made up of 16 amino acids. The CDR3 bases are TGTGCCAGTAGTAATCCGGGACAGGGTTCGGTCTACGAGCAGTACTTC. As protein: CASSNPGQGSVYEQYF.

V gene TRBV5-4 combines with J gene TRBJ1-4, with D tentatively TRBD1 (6 bases). The length of the CDR3 is 15 residues. Germline CDR1 SGHNT, CDR2 YYREEE (reference sequence). V shed 5 bases and J shed 7 bases, with 18 bases lying between them. The CDR3 protein is CASSVPTGTSEKLFF. The CDR3 nucleotides are TGTGCCAGCAGTGTTCCTACAGGGACGTCTGAAAAACTGTTTTTT.

The chain carries TRBV30 and TRBJ2-1; perhaps TRBD2 as D (6 bases). V was pared by 4 bases and J by 1 base, with 14 bases between. Germline CDR1 reads GTSNPN; CDR2 reads SVGIG (reference sequence). This CDR3 is built from 15 residues. CDR3 sequence reads: CAWTVGGSSYNEQFF. The CDR3 DNA is TGTGCCTGGACTGTGGGAGGATCATCCTACAATGAGCAGTTCTTC.

This chain connects TRBV27 to TRBJ1-5, with D possibly being TRBD1 (5 bases). The V and J ends lost 6 bases and 3 bases respectively, with 9 bases between them. CDR3 length: 13 amino acids. Germline assignment: CDR1 MNHEY and CDR2 SMNVEV (reference sequence). The CDR3 region is CASRRGFNQPQHF. The CDR3 DNA reads as TGTGCCAGCAGGCGGGGGTTCAATCAGCCCCAGCATTTT.

The V call is TRBV30, the J call TRBJ1-1; 8 bases match TRBD1. The germline gives CDR1 GTSNPN, CDR2 SVGIG (reference sequence). The CDR3 has 17 amino acids. V gave up 0 bases and J gave up 6 bases; unmatched junction bases: 15. The CDR3 protein is CAWSVGRVQGARAEAFF. The CDR3 DNA is TGTGCCTGGAGTGTTGGTCGGGTTCAGGGGGCGAGGGCTGAAGCTTTCTTT.

This sequence joins TRBV28 and TRBJ1-2, with a possible D match to TRBD1 (5 bases). The CDR3 runs to 13 residues. Germline loops: CDR1 MDHEN, CDR2 SYDVKM. V shed 2 bases and J shed 7 bases, with 11 bases lying between them. CDR3 residues: CASSLTRDFGYTF. CDR3 in DNA: TGTGCCAGCAGTTTAACCAGGGATTTTGGCTACACCTTC.

For this clone: Sequence at one end of the junction differs from germline and may be a read error. This chain uses TRBV6-1 with TRBJ1-1, with unresolved D. This CDR3 has 13 amino acids. The germline gives CDR1 MNHNS, CDR2 SASEGT. The CDR3 DNA follows: TGTGCCAGCATTGAAGCCCAGAACACTGAAGCTTTCTTT. As protein: CASIEAQNTEAFF.

The chain uses TRBV29-1 and TRBJ2-5, with 9 bases matching TRBD1. The germline V gene encodes CDR1 SQVTM and CDR2 ANQGSEA. This CDR3 contains 14 residues. After removal of 5 bases from V and 1 base from J, the junction contained 5 bases not matched to a gene. Here the CDR3 reads CSVNRDRVQETQYF. The CDR3 DNA reads as TGCAGCGTTAACCGGGACAGGGTCCAAGAGACCCAGTACTTC.

This chain joins TRBV18 and TRBJ2-3, with TRBD1 identical over 10 bases. Germline assignment: CDR1 KGHSH and CDR2 LQKENI. V gave up 3 bases and J gave up 2 bases; unmatched junction bases: 11. The CDR3 is 18 residues long. The CDR3 loop is CASSPSSPGQGNTDTQYF. The CDR3 DNA is TGTGCCAGCTCACCGTCCTCACCGGGACAGGGGAACACAGATACGCAGTATTTT. The full variable domain, its missing parts supplied by reference TRBV18 and TRBJ2-3, is NAGVMQNPRHLVRRRGQEARLRCSPMKGHSHVYWYRQLPEEGLKFMVYLQKENIIDESGMPKERFSAEFPKEGPSILRIQQVVRGDSAAYFCASSPSSPGQGNTDTQYFGPGTRLTVL.

This clone was found a few times. V gene TRBV24-1 combines with J gene TRBJ1-1, with D maybe TRBD1 (6 bases). The CDR3 extends over 15 amino acids. Between the trimmed V and J ends, which lost 2 bases and 3 bases, there was a span of 12 bases. CDR1 is KGHDR, CDR2 SFDVKD, per germline. This CDR3 is CATSDSKDRDTEAFF. DNA for the CDR3: TGTGCCACCAGTGATTCGAAGGACAGAGACACTGAAGCTTTCTTT.

The chain carries TRBV5-1 and TRBJ2-1; weak D call: TRBD2 (5 bases). Germline loops: CDR1 SGHRS, CDR2 YFSETQ. Trimming cost V 4 bases and J 0 bases, with 8 bases left between them. This CDR3 spans 14 amino acids. The CDR3 nucleotides are TGCGCCAGCAGCCCTGGAGGCTCCTACAATGAGCAGTTCTTC. Residues: CASSPGGSYNEQFF.

There are a few counts of this clone. Other DNA sequences from this sample encode an identical CDR3 as well. The chain carries TRBV5-4 and TRBJ2-3, with 8 bases fitting TRBD1. V trimming: 4 bases; J trimming: 1 base; junction bases outside the gene matches: 8. CDR3 length: 16 residues. Germline V gene sequence: CDR1 SGHNT, CDR2 YYREEE (reference sequence). The CDR3 region is CASSPGPGQGTDTQYF. The CDR3 DNA is TGTGCCAGCAGCCCTGGCCCGGGACAGGGCACAGATACGCAGTATTTT.

The chain employs TRBV30 and TRBJ1-1; possibly TRBD1 for D (6 bases). The V gene's germline CDR1 is GTSNPN and CDR2 SVGIG (reference sequence). This CDR3 has 14 amino acids. The V gene lost 1 base and the J gene lost 5 bases, with 14 bases spanning the gap. The CDR3 reads CAWSGPGGLTEAFF. CDR3 DNA: TGTGCCTGGAGTGGGCCGGGGGGCCTAACTGAAGCTTTCTTT.

The chain is built from TRBV4-2 and TRBJ2-7; possible D gene TRBD2, 6 bases. The CDR3 loop spans 13 amino acids. Trimming took off 2 bases at V and 2 bases at J, with 7 bases between the two ends. Looked up from germline, CDR1 is LGHNA and CDR2 is YNFKEQ. In DNA form, the CDR3 reads TGTGCCAGCAGCCAATGGGGGGCCTACGAGCAGTACTTC. Residues: CASSQWGAYEQYF.